This TCR beta chain derives from a study of T cells after yellow fever vaccination. Whole-study findings and limits: Abundant clonotypes from the bulk population could get into FACS-sorted repertoires as contaminants. When the response was secondary, it was weaker but reached its peak faster, day 5 versus 15.

This clonotype was found a few times. Its antigen remains unknown. Production of TCR cDNA was by 5'RACE template switching, which also added a universal primer site and UMIs. TCRdb called the 5' RACE reads again in MiXCR, with one record for every CDR3 protein. The repertoire includes 450,000 to 650,000 distinct CDR3 sequences, about 13% of them detected once, and over 12% sits in the top ten. The sequence was collected from a man aged 30-40 years who received the YFV17D yellow fever vaccine. Material: PBMCs, obtained on the day of the yellow fever booster vaccination.

The CDR3 loop is CAWSVRAPRGYTF. The CDR3 coding sequence is TGTGCCTGGAGTGTGAGGGCCCCCAGAGGCTACACCTTC. The chain recombines TRBV30 with TRBJ1-2; D call uncertain. The CDR3 length is 13 residues. The germline V gene has CDR1 GTSNPN and CDR2 SVGIG (reference sequence). V lost 0 bases, J lost 8 bases, and 13 bases lay in between. Combining the CDR3 with reference TRBV30 and TRBJ1-2 gives the whole variable domain SQTIHQWPATLVQPVGSPLSLECTVEGTSNPNLYWYRQAAGRGLQLLFYSVGIGQISSEVPQNLSASRPQDRQFILSSKKLLLSDSGFYLCAWSVRAPRGYTFGSGTRLTVV.